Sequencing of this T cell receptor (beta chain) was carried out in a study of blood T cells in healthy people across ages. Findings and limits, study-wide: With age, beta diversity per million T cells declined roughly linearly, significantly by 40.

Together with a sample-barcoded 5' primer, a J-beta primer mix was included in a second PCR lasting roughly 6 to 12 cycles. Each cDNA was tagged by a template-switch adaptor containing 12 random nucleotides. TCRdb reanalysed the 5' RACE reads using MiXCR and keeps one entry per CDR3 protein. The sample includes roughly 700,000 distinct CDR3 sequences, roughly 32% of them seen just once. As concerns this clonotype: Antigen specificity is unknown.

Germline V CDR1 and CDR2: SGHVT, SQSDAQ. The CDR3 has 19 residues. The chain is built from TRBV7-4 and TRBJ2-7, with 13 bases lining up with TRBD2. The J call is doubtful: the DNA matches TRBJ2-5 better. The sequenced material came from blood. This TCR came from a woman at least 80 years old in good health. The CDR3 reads CASSRARRGLAGDQETQYF. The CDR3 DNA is TGTGCCAGCAGCCGAGCGCGACGAGGACTAGCGGGGGACCAAGAGACCCAGTACTTC.